A selection of T cell receptor beta chains follows, all from one sample in a study of blood T cell repertoires in COVID-19. Clones were sequenced by immunoSEQ multiplex PCR, and TCRdb holds only the in-frame ones, with some missing. The sample lists 90,000 to 120,000 clones, approximately 90% occurring once. The specimen sequenced was peripheral blood. Receptors originate from a woman in her 30s with acute or convalescent COVID-19. Each CDR3 is given with its conserved first and last residue. The D gene is left open where the match is weak. Rows may omit the clone size; those that give it use once, few, many or a size class.

>-|TRBV18|TRBJ2-7|TRBD1
CASSPRTGATYEQYF
TGTGCCAGCTCACCACGGACAGGAGCTACCTACGAGCAGTACTTC
>-|TRBV19|TRBJ1-5|-
CASSPTPPRLSNQPQHF
TGTGCCAGTAGTCCTACTCCACCCCGCCTTAGCAATCAGCCCCAGCATTTT
>-|TRBV15|TRBJ2-1|-
CATSSTQGLASYNEQFF
TGTGCCACCAGCAGTACTCAGGGGCTAGCCTCCTACAATGAGCAGTTCTTC
>-|TRBV6-5|TRBJ1-3|-
CASSFQGGSANTIYF
TGTGCCAGCAGTTTTCAGGGAGGCTCGGCAAACACCATATATTTT
>-|TRBV19|TRBJ1-1|-
CASSIGKPRGFTEAFF
TGTGCCAGTAGTATAGGAAAGCCGCGCGGATTCACTGAAGCTTTCTTT
>once|TRBV18|TRBJ1-5|-
CASSQTGNQPQHF
TGTGCCAGCTCACAAACAGGGAATCAGCCCCAGCATTTT
>-|TRBV4-3|TRBJ2-4|TRBD2
CASSQGLAGLAKNIQYF
TGCGCCAGCAGCCAAGGGCTAGCGGGGTTAGCCAAAAACATTCAGTACTTC
>few|TRBV7-2|TRBJ2-3|TRBD2
CASRLAGDVYF
TGTGCCAGCAGACTAGCGGGAGATGTTTATTTT
>few|TRBV6-2/TRBV6-3|TRBJ2-7|TRBD1
CASSYPKDRGTSYEQYF
TGTGCCAGCAGTTACCCTAAGGACAGGGGTACCTCCTACGAGCAGTACTTC
>-|TRBV7-6|TRBJ2-2|-
CASSFRDFINTGELFF
TGTGCCAGCAGCTTTCGGGATTTCATTAACACCGGGGAGCTGTTTTTT
>-|TRBV4-1|TRBJ2-4|-
CASSQELEGIQYF
TGCGCCAGCAGCCAAGAGTTGGAGGGCATTCAGTACTTC
>-|TRBV7-9|TRBJ1-2|TRBD1
CASSLKGQGTYGYTF
TGTGCCAGCAGCTTAAAGGGACAGGGTACCTATGGCTACACCTTC
>-|TRBV6-2/TRBV6-3|TRBJ1-5|TRBD1
CASSYRSTGGSNQPQHF
TGTGCCAGCAGTTACAGATCCACAGGGGGCAGCAATCAGCCCCAGCATTTT
>once|TRBV5-4|TRBJ2-2|-
CASSLDSTGELFF
TGTGCCAGCAGCTTGGACTCCACCGGGGAGCTGTTTTTT
>-|TRBV6-6|TRBJ1-5|-
CASSHPGVGQPQHF
TGTGCCAGCAGCCACCCAGGGGTCGGTCAGCCCCAGCATTTT
>-|TRBV15|TRBJ1-5|-
CATSRDQTENQPQHF
TGTGCCACCAGCAGAGATCAGACAGAGAATCAGCCCCAGCATTTT
>once|TRBV6-2/TRBV6-3|TRBJ2-1|TRBD1
CASSYFRQGSYNEQFF
TGTGCCAGCAGTTACTTTAGACAGGGCTCCTACAATGAGCAGTTCTTC
>-|TRBV7-9|TRBJ1-1|-
CASSLQGYTEAFF
TGTGCCAGCAGCTTACAGGGGTACACTGAAGCTTTCTTT
>-|TRBV6-5|TRBJ1-3|-
CASSWLSDPSGNTIYF
TGTGCCAGCAGTTGGTTGTCAGATCCCTCTGGAAACACCATATATTTT
>-|TRBV4-1|TRBJ2-1|-
CASSQGPRDSGEQFF
TGCGCCAGCAGCCAAGGGCCCCGGGACTCAGGGGAGCAGTTCTTC
>-|TRBV6-5|TRBJ1-1|-
CASSYGKNTEAFF
TGTGCCAGCAGTTACGGCAAGAACACTGAAGCTTTCTTT
>-|TRBV27|TRBJ1-6|-
CASSLSVGLLNSPLHF
TGTGCCAGCAGTTTATCAGTTGGACTCCTTAATTCACCCCTCCACTTT
>-|TRBV7-9|TRBJ2-7|-
CASGGSYEQYF
TGTGCCAGCGGGGGGTCCTACGAGCAGTACTTC
>-|TRBV4-3|TRBJ1-5|TRBD1
CASSQTAGGLSQHF
TGCGCCAGCAGCCAAACTGCAGGGGGCTTGTCCCAGCATTTT